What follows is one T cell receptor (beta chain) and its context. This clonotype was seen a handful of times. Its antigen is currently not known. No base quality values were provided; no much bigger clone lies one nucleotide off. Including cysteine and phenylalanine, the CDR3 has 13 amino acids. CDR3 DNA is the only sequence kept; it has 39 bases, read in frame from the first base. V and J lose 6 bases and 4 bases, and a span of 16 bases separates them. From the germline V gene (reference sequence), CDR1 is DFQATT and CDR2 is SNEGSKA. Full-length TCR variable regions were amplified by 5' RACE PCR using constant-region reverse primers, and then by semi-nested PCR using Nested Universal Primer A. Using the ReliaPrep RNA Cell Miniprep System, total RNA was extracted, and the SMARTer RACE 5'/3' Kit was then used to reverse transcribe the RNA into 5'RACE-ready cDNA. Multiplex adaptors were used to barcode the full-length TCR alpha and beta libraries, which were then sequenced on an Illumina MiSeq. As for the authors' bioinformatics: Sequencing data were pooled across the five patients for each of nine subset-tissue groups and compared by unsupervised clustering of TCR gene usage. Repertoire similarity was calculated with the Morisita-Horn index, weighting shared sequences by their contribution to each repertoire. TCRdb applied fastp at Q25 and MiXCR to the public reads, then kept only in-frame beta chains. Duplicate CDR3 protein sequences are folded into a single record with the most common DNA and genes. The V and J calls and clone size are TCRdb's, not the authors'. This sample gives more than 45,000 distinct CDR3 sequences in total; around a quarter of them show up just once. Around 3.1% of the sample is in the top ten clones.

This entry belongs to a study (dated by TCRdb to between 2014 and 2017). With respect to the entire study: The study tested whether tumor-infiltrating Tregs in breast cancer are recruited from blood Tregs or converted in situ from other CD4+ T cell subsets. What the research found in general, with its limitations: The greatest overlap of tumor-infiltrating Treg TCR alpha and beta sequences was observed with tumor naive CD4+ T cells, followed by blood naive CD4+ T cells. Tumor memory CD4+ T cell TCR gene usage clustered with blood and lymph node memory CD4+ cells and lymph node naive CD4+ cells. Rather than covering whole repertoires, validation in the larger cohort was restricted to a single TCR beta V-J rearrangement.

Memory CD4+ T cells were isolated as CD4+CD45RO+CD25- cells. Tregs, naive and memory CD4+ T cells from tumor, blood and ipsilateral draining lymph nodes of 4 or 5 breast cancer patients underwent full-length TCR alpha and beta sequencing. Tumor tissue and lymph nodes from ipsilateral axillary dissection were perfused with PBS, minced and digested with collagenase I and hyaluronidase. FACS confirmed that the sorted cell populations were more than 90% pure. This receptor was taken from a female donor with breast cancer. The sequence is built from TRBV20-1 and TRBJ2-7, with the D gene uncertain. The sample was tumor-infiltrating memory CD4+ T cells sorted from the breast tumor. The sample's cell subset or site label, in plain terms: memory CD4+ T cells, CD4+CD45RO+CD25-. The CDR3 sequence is CSAYEDRVYEQYF. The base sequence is TGCAGTGCCTACGAGGACCGCGTATACGAGCAGTACTTC.